A selection of T cell receptor beta chains follows, all from one sample in a study of early T cells in non-severe SARS-CoV-2 infection. Each CDR3 protein gets one entry after TCRdb re-called the 5' RACE reads with MiXCR. The sample shows under 45,000 distinct CDR3 sequences, approximately 8.7% of them seen only once. The sample here was whole blood, taken at baseline. These receptors were collected from an adult who was a healthcare worker with PCR-confirmed SARS-CoV-2 infection or an uninfected control (not recorded which). Each CDR3 is given with its conserved first and last residue. A D gene is named only where the DNA matches it firmly. Expanded clones get a size class; other rows say once, few or many, or leave the size out.

>NA|TRBJ2-3|TRBV5-4|NA
CASSLTGTPTDTQYF
TGTGCCAGCAGCTTAACCGGGACCCCGACAGATACGCAGTATTTT
>NA|TRBJ1-4|TRBV3-1|NA
CASSRKAQFEKLFF
TGTGCCAGCAGCCGCAAAGCACAGTTTGAAAAACTGTTTTTT
>NA|TRBJ2-1|TRBV6-4|NA
CASSEGEPYNEQFF
TGTGCCAGCAGTGAGGGCGAGCCCTACAATGAGCAGTTCTTC
>NA|TRBJ1-2|TRBV11-2|NA
CASSLPGRSGYGYTF
TGTGCCAGCAGCTTACCGGGCAGGTCAGGATATGGCTACACCTTC
>NA|TRBJ2-7|TRBV7-2|NA
CASSLGPGTTYEQYF
TGTGCCAGCAGCCTTGGGCCCGGGACAACATACGAGCAGTACTTC
>many|TRBJ1-1|TRBV30|TRBD1
CAWSAGTANTEAFF
TGTGCCTGGAGCGCTGGGACAGCGAACACTGAAGCTTTCTTT
>many|TRBJ2-3|TRBV27|NA
CASSLKDHTDTQYF
TGTGCCAGCAGTTTAAAGGACCACACAGATACGCAGTATTTT
>NA|TRBJ2-1|TRBV7-9|TRBD1
CASSLGQGAYNEQFF
TGTGCCAGCAGCTTAGGACAGGGGGCGTACAATGAGCAGTTCTTC
>NA|TRBJ2-1|TRBV20-1|TRBD2
CSATPGTSREQFF
TGCAGTGCTACCCCCGGGACTAGCCGTGAGCAGTTCTTC
>many|TRBJ2-2|TRBV5-1|NA
CASSLLGDTNTGELFF
TGCGCCAGCAGCTTGCTTGGGGACACGAACACCGGGGAGCTGTTTTTT
>NA|TRBJ2-6|TRBV5-1|TRBD1
CASSPTGASGANVLTF
TGCGCCAGCAGCCCTACAGGGGCCTCTGGGGCCAACGTCCTGACTTTC
>many|TRBJ2-2|TRBV2|NA
CASSAGNTGELFF
TGTGCCAGCAGTGCTGGGAACACCGGGGAGCTGTTTTTT
>many|TRBJ2-1|TRBV10-3|NA
CAISEFRGNSNEQFF
TGTGCCATCAGTGAGTTCCGGGGGAACAGCAATGAGCAGTTCTTC
>NA|TRBJ2-5|TRBV6-5|NA
CASSPGVLKETQYF
TGTGCCAGCAGCCCCGGTGTGCTTAAAGAGACCCAGTACTTC
>many|TRBJ2-7|TRBV7-2|NA
CASSPGGSTYEQYF
TGTGCCAGCAGCCCCGGGGGCAGTACCTACGAGCAGTACTTC
>NA|TRBJ1-1|TRBV4-1|NA
CASTRVGVSTEAFF
TGCGCCAGCACCAGGGTGGGAGTCTCCACTGAAGCTTTCTTT
>few|TRBJ2-7|TRBV28|NA
CASSLSPIEQYF
TGTGCCAGCAGTTTATCCCCTATCGAGCAGTACTTC
>NA|TRBJ2-7|TRBV5-4|NA
CASSLQTRDSYEQYF
TGTGCCAGCAGCTTACAGACCAGGGATTCCTACGAGCAGTACTTC
>few|TRBJ2-3|TRBV7-2|NA
CASSLATTVGTDTQYF
TGTGCCAGCAGCTTAGCAACTACGGTAGGGACAGATACGCAGTATTTT
>few|TRBJ1-1|TRBV7-9|NA
CASSLGYMNTEAFF
TGTGCCAGCAGCCTGGGTTACATGAACACTGAAGCTTTCTTT
>many|TRBJ2-3|TRBV19|NA
CASSSAGGPDTQYF
TGTGCCAGTAGTTCAGCCGGGGGGCCCGATACGCAGTATTTT
>few|TRBJ1-1|TRBV7-9|NA
CASSLGHPEAFF
TGTGCCAGCAGCTTAGGACATCCTGAAGCTTTCTTT
>few|TRBJ2-3|TRBV12-3/TRBV12-4|TRBD2
CASSLSSGGRSDTQYF
TGTGCCAGCAGTCTGTCTAGCGGGGGGAGGAGTGATACGCAGTATTTT
>NA|TRBJ2-7|TRBV4-1|NA
CASSQDTSYEQYF
TGCGCCAGCAGCCAAGATACGTCCTACGAGCAGTACTTC
>NA|TRBJ1-6|TRBV6-2/TRBV6-3|NA
CASKTNSPLHF
TGTGCCAGCAAAACTAATTCACCCCTCCACTTT
>many|TRBJ2-7|TRBV29-1|NA
CSVADTYEQYF
TGCAGCGTTGCAGACACCTACGAGCAGTACTTC
>few|TRBJ2-3|TRBV20-1|NA
CSATDTSTDTQYF
TGCAGTGCTACGGACACCTCCACAGATACGCAGTATTTT
>NA|TRBJ1-1|TRBV6-2/TRBV6-3|NA
CASSHRTALNTEAFF
TGTGCCAGCAGTCACAGGACAGCTTTGAACACTGAAGCTTTCTTT
>few|TRBJ2-7|TRBV11-2|TRBD1
CASSLDSGQGYEQYF
TGTGCCAGCAGCTTAGACTCCGGACAGGGCTACGAGCAGTACTTC
>few|TRBJ2-1|TRBV6-4|TRBD2
CASSLTSGAHNEQFF
TGTGCCAGCAGCCTTACTAGCGGGGCCCACAATGAGCAGTTCTTC
>many|TRBJ2-7|TRBV11-2|NA
CATGQNYEQYF
TGTGCCACAGGACAGAACTACGAGCAGTACTTC
>many|TRBJ2-5|TRBV12-3/TRBV12-4|NA
CASSPGTYRSGQETQYF
TGTGCCAGCAGTCCCGGGACTTACCGCTCGGGGCAAGAGACCCAGTACTTC
>many|TRBJ2-1|TRBV12-3/TRBV12-4|TRBD1
CASSPRTGVGEQFF
TGTGCCAGCAGTCCTCGAACAGGGGTGGGTGAGCAGTTCTTC
>many|TRBJ1-1|TRBV9|TRBD1
CASSVGSEWDREAFF
TGTGCCAGCAGCGTAGGATCTGAGTGGGACAGGGAAGCTTTCTTT
>NA|TRBJ1-5|TRBV2|NA
CASSNSPVPQHF
TGTGCCAGCTCTAACTCGCCCGTGCCCCAGCATTTT
>NA|TRBJ2-2|TRBV7-9|NA
CASSTYRTNTGELFF
TGTGCCAGCAGCACCTACAGGACGAACACCGGGGAGCTGTTTTTT
>NA|TRBJ2-2|TRBV19|TRBD2
CASSISSSGAYTGELFF
TGTGCCAGTAGTATCAGCTCCAGCGGGGCATACACCGGGGAGCTGTTTTTT
>large|TRBJ2-7|TRBV11-2|NA
CASSLEVGYEQYF
TGTGCCAGCAGCTTAGAGGTTGGCTACGAGCAGTACTTC
>many|TRBJ1-1|TRBV29-1|NA
CSVASMEPWGFF
TGCAGCGTTGCCTCGATGGAGCCCTGGGGTTTCTTT
>many|TRBJ1-5|TRBV19|TRBD1
CASRTRQGEYQPQHF
TGTGCCAGTAGGACACGACAGGGCGAGTATCAGCCCCAGCATTTT
>NA|TRBJ1-1|TRBV30|NA
CASTRGVNTEAFF
TGTGCCTCCACGAGGGGGGTGAACACTGAAGCTTTCTTT
>many|TRBJ1-1|TRBV12-3/TRBV12-4|NA
CASRRDAGVNTEAFF
TGTGCCAGCAGACGAGACGCGGGGGTGAACACTGAAGCTTTCTTT
>few|TRBJ2-7|TRBV5-1|NA
CASSLEEDTRYYEQYF
TGCGCCAGCAGCTTGGAGGAGGACACCCGATACTACGAGCAGTACTTC
>NA|TRBJ2-3|TRBV7-2|TRBD1
CASSSQGAQADTQYF
TGTGCCAGCAGCTCCCAGGGGGCGCAGGCAGATACGCAGTATTTT
>few|TRBJ1-3|TRBV5-5|TRBD1
CASSLSRGIVGNTIYF
TGTGCCAGCAGCTTGTCCAGGGGGATCGTTGGAAACACCATATATTTT
>few|TRBJ1-6|TRBV12-3/TRBV12-4|NA
CASSQGRGSGSPLHF
TGTGCCAGCAGTCAGGGACGGGGGTCTGGTTCACCCCTCCACTTT
>NA|TRBJ1-1|TRBV6-6|NA
CASSYDANTEAFF
TGTGCCAGCAGTTACGACGCGAACACTGAAGCTTTCTTT
>few|TRBJ2-2|TRBV3-1|TRBD2
CASSPTGLAGANTGELFF
TGTGCCAGCAGCCCCACGGGACTAGCGGGGGCGAACACCGGGGAGCTGTTTTTT
>few|TRBJ1-5|TRBV5-8|NA
CASSLVYSNQPQHF
TGTGCCAGCAGCTTGGTCTATAGCAATCAGCCCCAGCATTTT
>NA|TRBJ2-5|TRBV11-2|TRBD2
CASSWRGAAETQYF
TGTGCCAGCAGCTGGCGGGGGGCGGCAGAGACCCAGTACTTC
>few|TRBJ1-6|TRBV5-1|NA
CASSPGTPTGNSPLHF
TGCGCCAGCAGCCCGGGGACCCCCACGGGTAATTCACCCCTCCACTTT
>NA|TRBJ2-1|TRBV7-9|NA
CASSSRESGQRYEQFF
TGTGCCAGCAGCTCCCGCGAGTCAGGGCAAAGGTATGAGCAGTTCTTC
>many|TRBJ2-3|TRBV30|NA
CAWRTRGGPDTQYF
TGTGCCTGGAGAACGAGGGGGGGGCCAGATACGCAGTATTTT
>many|TRBJ2-5|TRBV7-7|TRBD1
CASSQGTGGIETQYF
TGTGCCAGCAGCCAGGGGACAGGGGGCATAGAGACCCAGTACTTC
>NA|TRBJ2-3|TRBV19|TRBD1
CASSSDYGQGATDTQYF
TGTGCCAGTAGTTCTGACTATGGACAGGGGGCTACAGATACGCAGTATTTT